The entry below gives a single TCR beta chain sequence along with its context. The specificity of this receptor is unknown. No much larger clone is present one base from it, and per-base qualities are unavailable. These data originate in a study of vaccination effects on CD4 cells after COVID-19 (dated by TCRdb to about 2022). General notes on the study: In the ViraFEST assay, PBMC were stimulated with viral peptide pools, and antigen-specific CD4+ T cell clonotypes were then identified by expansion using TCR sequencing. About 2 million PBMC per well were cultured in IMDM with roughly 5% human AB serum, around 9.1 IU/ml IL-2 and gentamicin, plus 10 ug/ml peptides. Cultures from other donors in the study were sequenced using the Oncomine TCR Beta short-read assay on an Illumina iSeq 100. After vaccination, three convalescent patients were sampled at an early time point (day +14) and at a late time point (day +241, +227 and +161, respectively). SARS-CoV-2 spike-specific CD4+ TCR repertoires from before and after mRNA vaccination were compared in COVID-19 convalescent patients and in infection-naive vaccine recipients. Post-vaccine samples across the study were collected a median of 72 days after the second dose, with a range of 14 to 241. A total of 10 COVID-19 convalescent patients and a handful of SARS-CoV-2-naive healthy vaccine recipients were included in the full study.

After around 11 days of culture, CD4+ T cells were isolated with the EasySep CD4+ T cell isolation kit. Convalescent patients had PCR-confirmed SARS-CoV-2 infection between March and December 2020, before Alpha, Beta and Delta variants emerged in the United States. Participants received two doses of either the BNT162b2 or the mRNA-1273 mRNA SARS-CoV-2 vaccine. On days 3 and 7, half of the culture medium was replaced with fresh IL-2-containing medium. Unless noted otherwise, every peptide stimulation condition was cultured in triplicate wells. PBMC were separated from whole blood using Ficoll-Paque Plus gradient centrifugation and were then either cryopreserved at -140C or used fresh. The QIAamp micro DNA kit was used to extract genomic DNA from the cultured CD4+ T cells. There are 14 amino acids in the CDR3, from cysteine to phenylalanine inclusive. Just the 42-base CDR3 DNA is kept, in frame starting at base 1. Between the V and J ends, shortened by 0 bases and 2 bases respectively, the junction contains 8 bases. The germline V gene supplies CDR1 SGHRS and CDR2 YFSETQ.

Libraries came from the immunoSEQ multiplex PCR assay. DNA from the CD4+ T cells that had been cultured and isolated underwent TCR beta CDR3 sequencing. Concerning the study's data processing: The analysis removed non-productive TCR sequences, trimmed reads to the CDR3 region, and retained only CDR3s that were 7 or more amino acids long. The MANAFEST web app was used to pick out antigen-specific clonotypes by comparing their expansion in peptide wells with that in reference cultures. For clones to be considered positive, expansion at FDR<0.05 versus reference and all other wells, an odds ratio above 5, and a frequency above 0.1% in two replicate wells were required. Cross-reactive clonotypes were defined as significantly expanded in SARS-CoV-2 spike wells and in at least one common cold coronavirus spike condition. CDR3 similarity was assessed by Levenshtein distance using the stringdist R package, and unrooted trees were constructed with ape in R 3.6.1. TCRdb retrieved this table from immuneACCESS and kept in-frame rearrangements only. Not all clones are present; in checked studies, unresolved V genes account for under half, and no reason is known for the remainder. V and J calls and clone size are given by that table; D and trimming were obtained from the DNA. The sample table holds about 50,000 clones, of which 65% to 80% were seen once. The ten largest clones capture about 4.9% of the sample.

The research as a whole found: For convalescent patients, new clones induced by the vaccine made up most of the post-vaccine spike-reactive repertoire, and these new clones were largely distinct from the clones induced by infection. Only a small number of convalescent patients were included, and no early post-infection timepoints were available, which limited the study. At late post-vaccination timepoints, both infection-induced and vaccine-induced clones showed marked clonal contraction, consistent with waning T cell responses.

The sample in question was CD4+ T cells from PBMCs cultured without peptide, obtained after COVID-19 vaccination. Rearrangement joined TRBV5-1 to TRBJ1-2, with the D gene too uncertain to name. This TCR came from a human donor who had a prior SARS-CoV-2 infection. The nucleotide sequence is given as TGCGCCAGCAGCTTGGGACAACCCAACTATGGCTACACCTTC. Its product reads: CASSLGQPNYGYTF. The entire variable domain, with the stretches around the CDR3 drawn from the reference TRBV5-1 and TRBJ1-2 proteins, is KAGVTQTPRYLIKTRGQQVTLSCSPISGHRSVSWYQQTPGQGLQFLFEYFSETQRNKGNFPGRFSGRQFSNSRSEMNVSTLELGDSALYLCASSLGQPNYGYTFGSGTRLTVV.